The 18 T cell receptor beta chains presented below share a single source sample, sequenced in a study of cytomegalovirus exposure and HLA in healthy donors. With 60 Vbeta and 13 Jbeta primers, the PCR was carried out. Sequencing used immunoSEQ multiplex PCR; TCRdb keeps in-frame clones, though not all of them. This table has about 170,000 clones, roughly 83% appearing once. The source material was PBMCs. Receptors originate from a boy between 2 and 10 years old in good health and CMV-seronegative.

The CDR3 protein is CASSLLGTGAYEQYF. The CDR3 DNA is TGTGCCAGCAGTTTACTGGGTACCGGGGCCTACGAGCAGTACTTC. The rearrangement joins TRBV28 to TRBJ2-7, with D possibly matching TRBD2 (5 bases). The V end was cut by 2 bases, the J end by 2 bases, with 13 bases between. Germline CDR1 and CDR2: MDHEN and SYDVKM. This CDR3 region has 15 residues.

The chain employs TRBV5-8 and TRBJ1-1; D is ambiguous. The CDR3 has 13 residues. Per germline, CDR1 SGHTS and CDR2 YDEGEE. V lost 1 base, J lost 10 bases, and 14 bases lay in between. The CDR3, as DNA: TGTGCCAGCAGCTTGAACAAAGAGGGCCGAGCTTTCTTT. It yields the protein CASSLNKEGRAFF.

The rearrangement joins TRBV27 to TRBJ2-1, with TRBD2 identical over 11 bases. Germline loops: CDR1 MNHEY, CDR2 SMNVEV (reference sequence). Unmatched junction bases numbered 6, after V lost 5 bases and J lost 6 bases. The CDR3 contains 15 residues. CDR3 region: CASSITSGSTNEQFF. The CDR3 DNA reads TGTGCCAGCAGTATAACTAGCGGGAGCACCAATGAGCAGTTCTTC.

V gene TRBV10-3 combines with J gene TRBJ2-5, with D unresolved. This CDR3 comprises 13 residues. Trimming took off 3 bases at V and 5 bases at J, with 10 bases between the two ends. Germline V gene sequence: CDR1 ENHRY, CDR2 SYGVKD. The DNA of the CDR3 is TGTGCCATCAGTGACTACTCCGGGGAGACCCAGTACTTC. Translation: CAISDYSGETQYF.

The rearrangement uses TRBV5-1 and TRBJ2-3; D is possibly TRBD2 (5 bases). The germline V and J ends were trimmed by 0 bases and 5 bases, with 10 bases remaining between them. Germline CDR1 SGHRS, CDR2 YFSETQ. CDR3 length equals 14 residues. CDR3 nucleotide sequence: TGCGCCAGCAGCTTGGCGGGATTTGGAGATACGCAGTATTTT. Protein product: CASSLAGFGDTQYF.

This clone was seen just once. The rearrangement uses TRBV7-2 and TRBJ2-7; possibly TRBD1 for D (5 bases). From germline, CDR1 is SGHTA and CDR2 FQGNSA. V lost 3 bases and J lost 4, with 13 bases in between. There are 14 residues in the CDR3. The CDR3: CASSFLGLGYEQYF. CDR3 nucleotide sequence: TGTGCCAGCAGCTTTCTGGGGCTGGGGTACGAGCAGTACTTC.

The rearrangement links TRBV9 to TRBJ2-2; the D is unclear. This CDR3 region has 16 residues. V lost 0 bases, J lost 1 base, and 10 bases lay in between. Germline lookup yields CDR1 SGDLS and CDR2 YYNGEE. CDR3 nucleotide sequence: TGTGCCAGCAGCGTAGTGCCAGGTCAGAACACCGGGGAGCTGTTTTTT. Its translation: CASSVVPGQNTGELFF.

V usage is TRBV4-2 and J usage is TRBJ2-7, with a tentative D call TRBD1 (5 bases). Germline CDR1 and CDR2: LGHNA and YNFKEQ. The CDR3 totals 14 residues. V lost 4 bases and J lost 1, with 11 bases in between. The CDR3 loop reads CASSLATESYEQYF. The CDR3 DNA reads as TGTGCCAGCAGCCTCGCGACAGAGTCCTACGAGCAGTACTTC.

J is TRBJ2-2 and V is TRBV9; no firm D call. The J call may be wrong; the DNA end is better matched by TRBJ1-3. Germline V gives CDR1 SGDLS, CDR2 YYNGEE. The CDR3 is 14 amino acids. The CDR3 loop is CASSQDLGENTIYF. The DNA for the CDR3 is TGTGCCAGCAGCCAGGATTTAGGTGAAAACACCATATATTTT.

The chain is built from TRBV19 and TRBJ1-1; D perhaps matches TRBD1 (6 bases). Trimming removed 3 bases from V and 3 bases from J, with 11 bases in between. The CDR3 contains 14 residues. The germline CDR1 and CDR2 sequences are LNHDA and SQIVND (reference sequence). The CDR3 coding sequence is TGTGCCAGTAGTATCGTAGGGGGGGACACTGAAGCTTTCTTT. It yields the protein CASSIVGGDTEAFF.

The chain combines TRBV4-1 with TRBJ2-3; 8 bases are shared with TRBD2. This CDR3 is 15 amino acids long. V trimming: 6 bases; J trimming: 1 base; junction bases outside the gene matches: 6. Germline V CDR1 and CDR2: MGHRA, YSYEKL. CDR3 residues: CASRPSTSGTDTQYF. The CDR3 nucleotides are TGCGCCAGCAGACCCTCGACTAGCGGCACAGATACGCAGTATTTT.

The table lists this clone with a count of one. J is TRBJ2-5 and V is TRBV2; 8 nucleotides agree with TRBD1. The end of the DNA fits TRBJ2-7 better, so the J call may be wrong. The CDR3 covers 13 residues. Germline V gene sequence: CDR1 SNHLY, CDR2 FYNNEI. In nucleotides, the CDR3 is TGTGCCAGCAGAGCCGGGACAGGCGACGAGCAGTACTTC. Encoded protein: CASRAGTGDEQYF.

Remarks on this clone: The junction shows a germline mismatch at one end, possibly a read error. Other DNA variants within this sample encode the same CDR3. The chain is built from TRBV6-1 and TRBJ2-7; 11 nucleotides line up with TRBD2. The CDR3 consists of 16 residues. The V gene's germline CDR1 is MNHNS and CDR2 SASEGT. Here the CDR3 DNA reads TGCGCCAGCAGTGAGAGACTAGCGGGGTTGGTCAACGAGCAGTACTTC. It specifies CASSERLAGLVNEQYF.

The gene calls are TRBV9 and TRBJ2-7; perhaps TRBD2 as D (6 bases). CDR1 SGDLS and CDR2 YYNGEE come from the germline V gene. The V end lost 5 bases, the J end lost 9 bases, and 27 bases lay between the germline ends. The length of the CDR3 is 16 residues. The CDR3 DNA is TGTGCCAGCAGTCCCGGGGCGAGAGCGGGCCGCGATGGGCAGTACTTC. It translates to CASSPGARAGRDGQYF.

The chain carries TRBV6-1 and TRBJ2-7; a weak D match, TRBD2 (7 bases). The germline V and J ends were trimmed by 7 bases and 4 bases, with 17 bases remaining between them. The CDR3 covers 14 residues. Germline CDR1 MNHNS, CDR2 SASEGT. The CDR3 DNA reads TGTGCCAGCAACTTAGGGGGGGCCGGGTACGAGCAGTACTTC. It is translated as CASNLGGAGYEQYF.

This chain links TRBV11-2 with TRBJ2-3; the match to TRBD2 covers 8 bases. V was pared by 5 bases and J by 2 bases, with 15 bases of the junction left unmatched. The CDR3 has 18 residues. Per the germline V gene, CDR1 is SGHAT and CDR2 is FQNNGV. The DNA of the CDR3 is TGTGCCAGCAGCCGCCGCGCCCGAACTAGCGGCTCCACAGATACGCAGTATTTT. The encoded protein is CASSRRARTSGSTDTQYF.

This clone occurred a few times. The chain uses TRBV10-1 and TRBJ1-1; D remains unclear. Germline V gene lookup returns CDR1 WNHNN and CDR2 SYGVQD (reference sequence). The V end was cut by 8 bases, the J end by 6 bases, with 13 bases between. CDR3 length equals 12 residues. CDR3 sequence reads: CASAWSLAEAFF. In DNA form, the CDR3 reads TGCGCCAGCGCATGGAGCTTGGCTGAAGCTTTCTTT.

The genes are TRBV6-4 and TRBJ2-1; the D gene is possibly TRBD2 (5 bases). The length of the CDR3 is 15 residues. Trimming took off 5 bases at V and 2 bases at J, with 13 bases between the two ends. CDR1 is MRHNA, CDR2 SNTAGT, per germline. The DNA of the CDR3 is TGTGCCAGCAGTTACGAGGGAGCTCCCTACAATGAGCAGTTCTTC. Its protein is CASSYEGAPYNEQFF.